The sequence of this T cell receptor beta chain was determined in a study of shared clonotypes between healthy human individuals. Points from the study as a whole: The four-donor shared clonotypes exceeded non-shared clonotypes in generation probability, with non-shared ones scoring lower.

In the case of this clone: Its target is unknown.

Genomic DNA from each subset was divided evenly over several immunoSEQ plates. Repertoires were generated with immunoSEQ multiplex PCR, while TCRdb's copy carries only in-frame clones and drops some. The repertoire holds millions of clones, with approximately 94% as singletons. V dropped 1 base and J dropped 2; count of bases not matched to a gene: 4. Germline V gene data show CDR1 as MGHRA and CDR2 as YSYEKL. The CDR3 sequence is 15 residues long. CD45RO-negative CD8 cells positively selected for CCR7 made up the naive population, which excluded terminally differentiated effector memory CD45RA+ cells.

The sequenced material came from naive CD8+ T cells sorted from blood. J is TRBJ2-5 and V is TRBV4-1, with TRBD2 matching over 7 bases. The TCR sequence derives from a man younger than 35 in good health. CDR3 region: CASSQAREGQETQYF. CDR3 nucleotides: TGCGCCAGCAGCCAAGCCAGGGAGGGGCAAGAGACCCAGTACTTC.